This T cell receptor (beta chain) is drawn from a study of T cell repertoires in cytomegalovirus infection. In TCRdb, the reads were re-called with MiXCR into one record per CDR3 protein. The repertoire holds approximately 700,000 distinct CDR3 sequences, with approximately 40% as singletons. Ten or more counts support this clonotype. The sample consisted of PBMCs. This receptor was obtained from a human donor in good health (CMV status not recorded). Some clones in this sample may be carry-over from other donors' samples.

CDR3 sequence (DNA): TGCAGTGCTAGTCCGGCAGGGACTAAAAACATTCAGTACTTC. Translating it yields CSASPAGTKNIQYF. The V gene is TRBV20-1, the J gene TRBJ2-4, with a weak D call TRBD2 (6 bases). Between the trimmed V and J ends, which lost 3 bases and 4 bases, there was a span of 13 bases. This CDR3 is 14 amino acids long. Germline V CDR1 and CDR2: DFQATT, SNEGSKA (reference sequence).